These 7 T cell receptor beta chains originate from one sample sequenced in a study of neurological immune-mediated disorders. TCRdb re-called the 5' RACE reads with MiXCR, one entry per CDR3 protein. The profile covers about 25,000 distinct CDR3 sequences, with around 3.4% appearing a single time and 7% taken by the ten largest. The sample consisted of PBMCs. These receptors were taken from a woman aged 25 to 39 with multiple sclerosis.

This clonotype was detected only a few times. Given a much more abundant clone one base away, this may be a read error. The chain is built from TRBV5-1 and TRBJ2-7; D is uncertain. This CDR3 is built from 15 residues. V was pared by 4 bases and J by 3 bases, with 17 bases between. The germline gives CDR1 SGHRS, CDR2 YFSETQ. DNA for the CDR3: TGCGCCAGCAGCAAAGGTGTCCAGACGCTCTACGAGCAGTACTTC. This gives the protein CASSKGVQTLYEQYF. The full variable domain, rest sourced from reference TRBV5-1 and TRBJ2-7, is KAGVTQTPRYLIKTRGQQVTLSCSPISGHRSVSWYQQTPGQGLQFLFEYFSETQRNKGNFPGRFSGRQFSNSRSEMNVSTLELGDSALYLCASSKGVQTLYEQYFGPGTRLTVT.

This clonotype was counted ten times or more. The CDR3 loop is CASSLSGQINNSPLHF. The CDR3 DNA reads as TGCGCCAGCAGCTTGAGTGGCCAGATCAACAATTCACCCCTCCACTTT. The chain uses TRBV5-1 and TRBJ1-6; D is unresolved. CDR1 SGHRS and CDR2 YFSETQ come from the germline V gene. The V gene lost 1 base and the J gene lost 7 bases, with 15 bases spanning the gap. The CDR3 is made up of 16 amino acids.

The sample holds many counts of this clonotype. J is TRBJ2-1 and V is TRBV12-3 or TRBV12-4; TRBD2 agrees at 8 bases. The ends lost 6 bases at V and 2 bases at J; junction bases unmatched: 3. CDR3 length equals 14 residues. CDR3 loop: CASRGGLAYNEQFF. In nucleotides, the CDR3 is TGTGCCAGCAGGGGGGGACTAGCCTACAATGAGCAGTTCTTC.

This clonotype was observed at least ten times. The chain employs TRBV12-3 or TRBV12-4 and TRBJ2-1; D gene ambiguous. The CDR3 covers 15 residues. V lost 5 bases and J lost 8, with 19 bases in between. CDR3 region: CASSSDLKPIDEQFF. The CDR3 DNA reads TGTGCCAGCAGTAGCGACCTAAAACCGATCGATGAGCAGTTCTTC.

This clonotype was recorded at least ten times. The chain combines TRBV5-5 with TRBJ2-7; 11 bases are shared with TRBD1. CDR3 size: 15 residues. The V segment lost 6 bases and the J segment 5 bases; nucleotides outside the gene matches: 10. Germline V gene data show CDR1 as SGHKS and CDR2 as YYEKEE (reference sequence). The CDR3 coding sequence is TGTGCCAGCACCCCGGGCGGGACAGGGGGTCACGAGCAGTACTTC. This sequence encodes CASTPGGTGGHEQYF. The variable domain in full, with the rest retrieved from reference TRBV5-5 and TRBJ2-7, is DAGVTQSPTHLIKTRGQQVTLRCSPISGHKSVSWYQQVLGQGPQFIFQYYEKEERGRGNFPDRFSARQFPNYSSELNVNALLLGDSALYLCASTPGGTGGHEQYFGPGTRLTVT.

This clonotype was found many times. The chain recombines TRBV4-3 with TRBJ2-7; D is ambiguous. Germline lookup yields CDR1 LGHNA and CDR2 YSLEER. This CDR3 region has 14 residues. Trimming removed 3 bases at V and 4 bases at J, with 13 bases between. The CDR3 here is CASSQALPAYEQYF. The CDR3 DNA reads TGCGCCAGCAGCCAGGCCCTGCCAGCATACGAGCAGTACTTC.

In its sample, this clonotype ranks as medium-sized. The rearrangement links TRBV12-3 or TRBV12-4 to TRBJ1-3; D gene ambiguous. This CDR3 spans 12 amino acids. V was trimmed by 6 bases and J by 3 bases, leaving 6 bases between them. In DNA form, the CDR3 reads TGTGCCAGCAGCCAAAATGGAAACACCATATATTTT. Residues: CASSQNGNTIYF.